These 22 T cell receptor beta chains originate from one sample sequenced in a study of cytomegalovirus exposure and HLA in healthy donors (dated by TCRdb to 2016 to 2017). The library was obtained by the immunoSEQ multiplex PCR assay. For the multiplex PCR, a mixture combining 60 forward primers for TCR Vbeta segments and 13 reverse primers for TCR Jbeta segments was used. Sourced from immuneACCESS, this table was stored by TCRdb with only in-frame sequences that have V and J called. A share of the clones is absent; for the studies checked, an unresolved V gene accounts for under half, and the remainder has no known explanation. This sample is represented by 130,000 to 150,000 clones; under 85% of them were singletons. The ten largest make up around 7% of the sample. The sequenced sample was PBMCs. The receptor source for this set is a woman in her thirties or forties in good health and CMV-seropositive.

As concerns this clone: Without the conserved terminal phenylalanine or tryptophan, this CDR3 likely stems from a read error. The genes are TRBV7-9 and TRBJ1-6, with TRBD1 as a possible D gene (6 bases). The CDR3 consists of 15 residues. Trimming shortened V by 5 bases and J by 6 bases, and 14 bases separated the two germline ends. CDR1 SEHNR and CDR2 FQNEAQ come from the germline V gene (reference sequence). CDR3 DNA sequence: TGTGCCAGCAGCCCCGGTGGGGGCCCTAATTCACCCCTCCACCTT. It translates to CASSPGGGPNSPLHL.

This rearrangement joins TRBV5-6 to TRBJ2-3; D possibly corresponds to TRBD2 (6 bases). V was cut by 4 bases and J by 0 bases, with 12 bases left in between. The CDR3 covers 15 residues. Per germline, CDR1 SGHDT and CDR2 YYEEEE. CDR3 residues: CASSLGGASTDTQYF. The CDR3 nucleotides read TGTGCCAGCAGCCTCGGAGGGGCGAGCACAGATACGCAGTATTTT.

The rearrangement uses TRBV6-1 and TRBJ1-2; 9 nucleotides agree with TRBD1. The CDR3 runs 15 residues. V trimming: 4 bases; J trimming: 8 bases; junction bases outside the gene matches: 11. Germline V gives CDR1 MNHNS, CDR2 SASEGT. This chain's CDR3 is CASSGLQGAGKGYTF. The DNA of the CDR3 is TGTGCCAGCAGTGGATTACAGGGGGCGGGTAAGGGCTACACCTTC.

The chain has TRBV5-4 and TRBJ2-5; D remains unclear. The end of the DNA aligns better with TRBJ2-7, so the J call may be wrong. CDR3 size: 13 residues. Germline V gene sequence: CDR1 SGHNT, CDR2 YYREEE (reference sequence). The CDR3 here is CASSLAGIDEQYF. The CDR3, as DNA: TGTGCCAGCAGCTTGGCAGGAATAGACGAGCAGTACTTC.

V is TRBV11-3 and J is TRBJ2-2; TRBD1 might be the D (6 bases). This CDR3 comprises 15 residues. V was clipped by 4 bases and J by 3 bases, with 12 bases between them. Germline V gives CDR1 SGHNT, CDR2 YENEEA. CDR3 bases: TGTGCCAGCAGCTCTGAACAGGGTGACACCGGGGAGCTGTTTTTT. Protein product: CASSSEQGDTGELFF.

The chain is built from TRBV5-4 and TRBJ2-3; the match to TRBD1 covers 8 bases. The CDR3 contains 15 residues. The germline gives CDR1 SGHNT, CDR2 YYREEE (reference sequence). The junction had 6 bases not matched to a gene; V was cut back by 3 bases and J by 3 bases. As DNA, the CDR3 is TGTGCCAGCAGCTCTCTCGACAGGGGTACAGATACGCAGTATTTT. Its protein is CASSSLDRGTDTQYF.

This clone was seen a few times. The genes are TRBV2 and TRBJ1-2; D not certain. Germline V gene lookup returns CDR1 SNHLY and CDR2 FYNNEI. Trimming shortened V by 1 base and J by 8 bases, and 11 bases separated the two germline ends. This CDR3 is 13 amino acids long. Written as DNA, the CDR3 is TGTGCCAGCAGTGAAGAGGCTGGGCTAGGCTACACCTTC. Translated, it gives CASSEEAGLGYTF.

V and J are TRBV30 and TRBJ2-5; a possible D gene is TRBD1 (5 bases). The germline gives CDR1 GTSNPN, CDR2 SVGIG (reference sequence). Trimming removed 0 bases at V and 2 bases at J, with 10 bases between. The CDR3 sequence is 14 residues long. CDR3 amino acids: CAWSVVGRQETQYF. The CDR3 DNA reads TGTGCCTGGAGTGTAGTGGGGCGACAAGAGACCCAGTACTTC.

The chain combines TRBV7-9 with TRBJ2-7; 8 bases fit TRBD1. CDR3 length: 13 residues. Germline CDR1 is SEHNR and CDR2 is FQNEAQ (reference sequence). Trimming cost V 4 bases and J 6 bases; bases outside gene matches: 5. The CDR3 region has the DNA TGTGCCAGCAGCTCGGGACAGGTTAGCGAGCAGTACTTC. This translates into CASSSGQVSEQYF. The full variable domain, rest sourced from reference TRBV7-9 and TRBJ2-7, is DTGVSQNPRHKITKRGQNVTFRCDPISEHNRLYWYRQTLGQGPEFLTYFQNEAQLEKSRLLSDRFSAERPKGSFSTLEIQRTEQGDSAMYLCASSSGQVSEQYFGPGTRLTVT.

This rearrangement joins TRBV28 to TRBJ2-7; 7 nucleotides agree with TRBD1. Germline loops: CDR1 MDHEN, CDR2 SYDVKM. The CDR3 covers 15 residues. The ends lost 8 bases at V and 0 bases at J; junction bases unmatched: 10. DNA for the CDR3: TGTGCCAGCCATTCCGGGACAGCAAGCTCCTACGAGCAGTACTTC. Protein product: CASHSGTASSYEQYF.

V usage is TRBV9 and J usage is TRBJ2-5; TRBD2 aligns across 10 bases. The CDR3 covers 16 residues. V shed 4 bases and J 2 bases; nucleotides not matched to a gene: 8. Germline assignment: CDR1 SGDLS and CDR2 YYNGEE. The CDR3 DNA sequence: TGTGCCAGCAGCCCCGGACTTAGCGGGGGGCAAGAGACCCAGTACTTC. Amino acid sequence: CASSPGLSGGQETQYF.

CDR3 protein: CAWTSGVADTQYF. The CDR3 DNA follows: TGTGCCTGGACTAGCGGGGTGGCAGATACGCAGTATTTT. J is TRBJ2-3 and V is TRBV30; 9 bases map to TRBD2. This CDR3 is built from 13 residues. The J segment lost 4 bases and the V segment lost 4 bases, leaving 3 bases of the junction unmatched. Looked up from germline, CDR1 is GTSNPN and CDR2 is SVGIG (reference sequence).

The chain uses TRBV5-4 and TRBJ2-3; the D gene is possibly TRBD2 (5 bases). This CDR3 has 14 residues. The V and J ends lost 0 bases and 3 bases respectively, with 8 bases between them. Germline V CDR1 and CDR2: SGHNT, YYREEE (reference sequence). The CDR3 DNA is TGTGCCAGCAGCTTGGAACGGGGAACAGATACGCAGTATTTT. It encodes CASSLERGTDTQYF. Using reference TRBV5-4 and TRBJ2-3 for the parts outside the CDR3, the full variable domain is ETGVTQSPTHLIKTRGQQVTLRCSSQSGHNTVSWYQQALGQGPQFIFQYYREEENGRGNFPPRFSGLQFPNYSSELNVNALELDDSALYLCASSLERGTDTQYFGPGTRLTVL.

The chain uses TRBV5-1 and TRBJ1-2, with 9 positions matching TRBD1. The germline V gene has CDR1 SGHRS and CDR2 YFSETQ. Unmatched junction bases numbered 5, after V lost 0 bases and J lost 8 bases. CDR3 length: 14 amino acids. CDR3 sequence reads: CASSLEGTGNGYTF. The CDR3 nucleotides read TGCGCCAGCAGCTTGGAGGGGACAGGGAACGGCTACACCTTC. Full variable domain (missing parts from reference TRBV5-1 and TRBJ1-2): KAGVTQTPRYLIKTRGQQVTLSCSPISGHRSVSWYQQTPGQGLQFLFEYFSETQRNKGNFPGRFSGRQFSNSRSEMNVSTLELGDSALYLCASSLEGTGNGYTFGSGTRLTVV.

J is TRBJ2-7 and V is TRBV28; TRBD1 matches 7 bases. Germline lookup yields CDR1 MDHEN and CDR2 SYDVKM. The junction had 13 bases not matched to a gene; V was cut back by 6 bases and J by 2 bases. The CDR3 spans 16 residues. CDR3 protein: CASSRPEDRPAYEQYF. CDR3 nucleotide sequence: TGTGCCAGCAGCCGCCCCGAGGACAGGCCGGCCTACGAGCAGTACTTC.

This clone has only a few counts. The chain combines TRBV19 with TRBJ1-1; D gene unclear. From germline, CDR1 is LNHDA and CDR2 SQIVND (reference sequence). V was clipped by 4 bases and J by 4 bases, with 16 bases between them. The length of the CDR3 is 15 residues. CDR3 in amino acids: CASSTTSTDFTEAFF. The CDR3 coding sequence is TGTGCCAGTAGTACAACCTCCACGGACTTCACTGAAGCTTTCTTT.

The sample holds one count of this clone. Other nucleotide sequences from this sample produce the same CDR3. The chain uses TRBV2 and TRBJ2-7; 7 nucleotides match TRBD1. With V trimmed by 4 bases and J by 4 bases, 4 bases remained unmatched. Germline CDR1 and CDR2: SNHLY and FYNNEI. CDR3 length equals 13 residues. CDR3 loop: CASSAGQAYEQYF. The CDR3 bases are TGTGCCAGCAGTGCAGGACAGGCTTACGAGCAGTACTTC.

This clone was found a few times. The rearrangement joins TRBV10-1 to TRBJ1-1, with 7 bases lining up with TRBD1. CDR1 and CDR2 from the germline V gene are WNHNN and SYGVQD (reference sequence). Trimming removed 9 bases from V and 1 base from J; junction bases left unmatched: 8. The CDR3 is made up of 14 amino acids. The CDR3, as DNA: TGCGCCAGTGAGACAGGGCCGGAGAACACTGAAGCTTTCTTT. Translating gives CASETGPENTEAFF.

The chain has TRBV7-9 and TRBJ2-1, with a tentative D call TRBD2 (7 bases). The germline CDR1 and CDR2 sequences are SEHNR and FQNEAQ (reference sequence). Trimming pared 2 bases from V and 3 bases from J, leaving 14 bases between. This CDR3 is 16 amino acids long. CDR3 in amino acids: CASSLRRGGGYNEQFF. CDR3 DNA sequence: TGTGCCAGCAGCTTAAGGCGGGGAGGGGGCTACAATGAGCAGTTCTTC.

The V gene is TRBV18, the J gene TRBJ1-4, with D perhaps matching TRBD1 (5 bases). The CDR3 runs 14 residues. V was pared by 3 bases and J by 8 bases, with 13 bases between. The germline CDR1 and CDR2 sequences are KGHSH and LQKENI. The CDR3 is CASSPQGRAEKLFF. CDR3 nucleotides: TGTGCCAGCTCACCTCAGGGTAGGGCAGAAAAACTGTTTTTT.

This clone was detected only a few times. This sequence is one base from a far larger clone and is likely a read error. The CDR3 region has the DNA TGTGCCAGCAGCTTGGACTCCGGAGTGAGCTATGGCTACACCTTC. The encoded protein is CASSLDSGVSYGYTF. The chain carries TRBV5-4 and TRBJ1-2, with no clear D. CDR3 length: 15 residues. The V gene lost 0 bases and the J gene lost 4 bases, with 13 bases spanning the gap. CDR1 is SGHNT and CDR2 is YYREEE in the germline V gene (reference sequence).

This clone appeared a few times. The chain combines TRBV7-2 with TRBJ1-2, with TRBD1 matching 8 bases. V gave up 1 base and J gave up 4 bases; unmatched junction bases: 2. This CDR3 has 14 amino acids. Germline loops: CDR1 SGHTA, CDR2 FQGNSA. CDR3 amino acids: CASSLGQGAYGYTF. In nucleotides, the CDR3 is TGTGCCAGCAGCTTAGGTCAGGGGGCCTATGGCTACACCTTC.